The 3 T cell receptor beta chains below all came from one sample that was sequenced in a study of siplizumab effects on memory and regulatory T cells (dated by TCRdb to between 2018 and 2021). Library prep was done by the immunoSEQ multiplex PCR assay. TCRdb limited this immuneACCESS table to in-frame rearrangements with V and J called. A share of clones is missing; checked studies link under half to unresolved V genes, and the rest is unexplained. A total of around 99,000 clones appear in this sample, approximately 90% of them only once. The ten largest clones represent about 0.75% of the sample. Sequencing was performed on Tregs sorted from blood. The receptor set was obtained from a human donor in good health.

The chain carries TRBV2 and TRBJ2-1, with 9 bases that match TRBD2. Looked up from germline, CDR1 is SNHLY and CDR2 is FYNNEI. The CDR3 extends over 16 amino acids. V trimming: 6 bases; J trimming: 4 bases; junction bases outside the gene matches: 10. As DNA, the CDR3 is TGTGCCAGCAGAATCTTAGCGGGAGCGGAATACAATGAGCAGTTCTTC. Translating it yields CASRILAGAEYNEQFF.

The V call is TRBV6-1, the J call TRBJ1-1; 11 nucleotides line up with TRBD1. V was clipped by 5 bases and J by 1 base; unmatched bases: 3. Germline CDR1 reads MNHNS; CDR2 reads SASEGT. CDR3 length: 15 amino acids. CDR3 coding DNA: TGTGCCAGCAGTACCGGGACAGGGGGGAACACTGAAGCTTTCTTT. This sequence encodes CASSTGTGGNTEAFF.

The chain links TRBV6-6 to TRBJ2-1; D possibly corresponds to TRBD2 (7 bases). The CDR3 has 13 residues. V lost 4 bases and J lost 8, with 12 bases in between. CDR1 and CDR2 (germline): MNHNY, SVGAGI (reference sequence). CDR3 loop: CASSLEGGHEQFF. The DNA for the CDR3 is TGTGCCAGCAGTTTGGAGGGGGGGCATGAGCAGTTCTTC.